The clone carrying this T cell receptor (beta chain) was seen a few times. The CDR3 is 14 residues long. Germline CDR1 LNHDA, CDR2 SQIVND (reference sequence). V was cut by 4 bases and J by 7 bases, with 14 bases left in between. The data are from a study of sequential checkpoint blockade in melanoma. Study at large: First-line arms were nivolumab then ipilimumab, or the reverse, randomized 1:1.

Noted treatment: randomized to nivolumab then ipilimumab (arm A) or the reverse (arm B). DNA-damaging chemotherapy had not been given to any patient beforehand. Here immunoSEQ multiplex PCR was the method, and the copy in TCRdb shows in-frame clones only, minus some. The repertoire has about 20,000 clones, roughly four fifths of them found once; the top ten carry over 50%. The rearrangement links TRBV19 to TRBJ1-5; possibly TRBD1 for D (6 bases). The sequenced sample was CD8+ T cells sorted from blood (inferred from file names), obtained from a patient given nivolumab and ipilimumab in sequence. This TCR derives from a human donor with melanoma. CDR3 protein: CASSTRGGWQPQHF. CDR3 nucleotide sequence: TGTGCCAGTAGTACCAGGGGAGGGTGGCAGCCCCAGCATTTT.